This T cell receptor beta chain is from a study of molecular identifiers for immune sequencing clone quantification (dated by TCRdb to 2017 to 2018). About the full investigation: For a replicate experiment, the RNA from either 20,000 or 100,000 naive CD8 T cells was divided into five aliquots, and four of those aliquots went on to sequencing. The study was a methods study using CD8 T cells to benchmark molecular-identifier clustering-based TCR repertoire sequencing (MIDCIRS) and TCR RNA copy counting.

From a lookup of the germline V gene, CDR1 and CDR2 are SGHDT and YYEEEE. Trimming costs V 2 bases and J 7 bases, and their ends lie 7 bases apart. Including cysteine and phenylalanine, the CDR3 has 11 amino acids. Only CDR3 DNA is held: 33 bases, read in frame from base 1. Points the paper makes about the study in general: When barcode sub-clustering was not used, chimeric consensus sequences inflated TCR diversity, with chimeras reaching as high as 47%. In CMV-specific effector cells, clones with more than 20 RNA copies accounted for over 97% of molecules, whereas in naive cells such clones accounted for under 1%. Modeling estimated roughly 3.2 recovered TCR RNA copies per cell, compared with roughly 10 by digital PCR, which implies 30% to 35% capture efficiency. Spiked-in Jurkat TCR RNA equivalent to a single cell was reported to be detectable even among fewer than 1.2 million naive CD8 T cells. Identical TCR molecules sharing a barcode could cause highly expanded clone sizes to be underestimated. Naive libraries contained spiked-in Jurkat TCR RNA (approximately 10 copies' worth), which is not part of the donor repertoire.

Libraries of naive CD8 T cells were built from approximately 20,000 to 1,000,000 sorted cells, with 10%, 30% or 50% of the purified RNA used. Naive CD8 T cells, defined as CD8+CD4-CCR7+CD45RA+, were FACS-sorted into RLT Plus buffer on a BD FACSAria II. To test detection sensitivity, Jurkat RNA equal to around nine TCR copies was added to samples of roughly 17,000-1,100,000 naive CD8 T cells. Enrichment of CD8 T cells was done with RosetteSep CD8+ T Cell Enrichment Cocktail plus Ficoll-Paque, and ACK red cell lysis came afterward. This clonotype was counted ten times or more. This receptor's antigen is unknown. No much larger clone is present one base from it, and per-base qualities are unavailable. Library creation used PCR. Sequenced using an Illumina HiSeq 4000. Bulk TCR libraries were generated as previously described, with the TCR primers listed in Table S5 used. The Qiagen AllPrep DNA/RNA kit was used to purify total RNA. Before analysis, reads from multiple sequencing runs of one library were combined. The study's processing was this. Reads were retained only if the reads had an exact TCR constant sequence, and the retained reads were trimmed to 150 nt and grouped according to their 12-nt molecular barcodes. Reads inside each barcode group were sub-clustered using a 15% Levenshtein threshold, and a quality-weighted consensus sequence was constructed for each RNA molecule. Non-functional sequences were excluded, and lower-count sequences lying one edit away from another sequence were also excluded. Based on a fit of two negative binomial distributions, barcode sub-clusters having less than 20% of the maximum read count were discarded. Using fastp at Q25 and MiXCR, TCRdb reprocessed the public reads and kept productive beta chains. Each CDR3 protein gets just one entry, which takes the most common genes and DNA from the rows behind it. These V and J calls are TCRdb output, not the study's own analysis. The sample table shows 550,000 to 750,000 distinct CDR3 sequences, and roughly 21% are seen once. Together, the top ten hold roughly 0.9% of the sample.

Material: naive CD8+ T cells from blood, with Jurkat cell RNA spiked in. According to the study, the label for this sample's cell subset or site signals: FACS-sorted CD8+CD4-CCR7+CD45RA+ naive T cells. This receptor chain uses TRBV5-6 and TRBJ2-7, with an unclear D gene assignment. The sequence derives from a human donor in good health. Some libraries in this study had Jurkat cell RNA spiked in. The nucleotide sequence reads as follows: TGTGCCAGCAGCTTAAGCTTGGAGCAGTACTTC. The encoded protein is CASSLSLEQYF.